These 8 T cell receptor beta chains share one sample of origin, sequenced in a study of shared clonotypes between healthy human individuals. Libraries were prepared by immunoSEQ multiplex PCR; TCRdb keeps only in-frame clonotypes and omits some of them. The sample includes about 1 million clones, 70% to 80% seen only once; the top ten take approximately 1.5%. The sequenced material came from memory CD4+ T cells sorted from blood. Subset specified: CD45RA-negative fraction. These receptor sequences come from a young man in good health.

The genes are TRBV14 and TRBJ1-5, with TRBD1 matching over 8 bases. Germline CDR1 is SGHDN and CDR2 is FVKESK. CDR3 length equals 14 residues. The J segment lost 7 bases and the V segment lost 4 bases, leaving 6 bases of the junction unmatched. The CDR3 coding sequence is TGTGCCAGCAGCCGACAGGGGTCTGGCCAGCCCCAGCATTTT. As protein: CASSRQGSGQPQHF. The variable domain in full, completed from reference TRBV14 and TRBJ1-5, reads EAGVTQFPSHSVIEKGQTVTLRCDPISGHDNLYWYRRVMGKEIKFLLHFVKESKQDESGMPNNRFLAERTGGTYSTLKVQPAELEDSGVYFCASSRQGSGQPQHFGDGTRLSIL.

The chain is built from TRBV5-4 and TRBJ2-7, with no clear D. CDR3 length: 13 residues. CDR1 is SGHNT, CDR2 YYREEE, per germline (reference sequence). Between the trimmed V and J ends, which lost 4 bases and 1 base, there was a span of 9 bases. The CDR3 DNA sequence: TGTGCCAGCAGCCTCCCGTCATCCTACGAGCAGTACTTC. Its protein product is CASSLPSSYEQYF.

Note on this clone: Other DNA sequences from this sample encode an identical CDR3 as well. The gene calls are TRBV30 and TRBJ2-7, with unresolved D. Germline lookup yields CDR1 GTSNPN and CDR2 SVGIG (reference sequence). With 1 base removed from V and 4 bases from J, the gap between germline ends came to 5 bases. This CDR3 spans 11 amino acids. The CDR3: CAWSEAYEQYF. CDR3 nucleotides: TGTGCCTGGAGTGAAGCTTACGAGCAGTACTTC.

As DNA, the CDR3 is TGTGCCAGCGCTATTGGCGGGACGGGAGGGGTTCAGTACTTC. Translating gives CASAIGGTGGVQYF. The rearrangement uses TRBV27 and TRBJ2-4; 8 bases are a match to TRBD2. Germline CDR1 reads MNHEY; CDR2 reads SMNVEV (reference sequence). V lost 8 bases and J lost 11; bases outside the gene matches: 14. The CDR3 spans 14 residues.

This chain connects TRBV5-4 to TRBJ2-1, with D tentatively TRBD2 (6 bases). Germline loops: CDR1 SGHNT, CDR2 YYREEE (reference sequence). Between the trimmed V and J ends, which lost 4 bases and 3 bases, there was a span of 17 bases. CDR3 length: 16 amino acids. DNA of the CDR3: TGTGCCAGCAGCGGGGCGGGACGGGCAAACTACAATGAGCAGTTCTTC. This translates into CASSGAGRANYNEQFF.

V and J are TRBV7-3 and TRBJ2-2; D is perhaps TRBD1 or TRBD2 (5 bases each). Germline loops: CDR1 SGHTA, CDR2 FQGTGA. Trimming removed 4 bases at V and 0 bases at J, with 12 bases between. CDR3 length equals 16 residues. CDR3 DNA sequence: TGTGCCAGCAGCTCGACCGGGGCGGCGAACACCGGGGAGCTGTTTTTT. This encodes CASSSTGAANTGELFF.

This chain uses TRBV5-1 with TRBJ2-3; D might be TRBD2 (6 bases). Germline CDR1 SGHRS, CDR2 YFSETQ. This CDR3 spans 15 amino acids. Trimming left V 3 bases short and J 0 bases short, with 11 bases between. As DNA, the CDR3 is TGCGCCAGCAGCTCCCTCGGGGGTAGCACAGATACGCAGTATTTT. Amino acid sequence: CASSSLGGSTDTQYF.

The genes are TRBV6-6 and TRBJ2-3, with 7 positions matching TRBD2. The length of the CDR3 is 14 residues. Trimming took 7 bases from V and 6 from J; bases not matched to a gene: 10. Per germline, CDR1 MNHNY and CDR2 SVGAGI (reference sequence). Written as DNA, the CDR3 is TGTGCCAGCACTGGGCGGGAGTGGTGGGATACGCAGTATTTT. Residues: CASTGREWWDTQYF.